Listed below are T cell receptor beta chains from one sample, sequenced in a study of CD4 T cells in relation to SARS-CoV-2 and coronaviruses. The antigens for these receptors are not known. Some clones are missing from TCRdb's copy, which holds only in-frame ones; the method was immunoSEQ multiplex PCR. The sample lists about 30,000 clones, approximately 79% occurring once. The specimen sequenced was CD4+ T cells from PBMCs, cultured in vitro. These receptor sequences come from a human donor in good health. Each CDR3 is given with its conserved first and last residue. Each record gives: J gene, clone size, V gene, D gene, CDR3 protein, CDR3 DNA. D genes are given only for firm matches. The size entry is marked missing in some rows and otherwise reads once, few, many or a size class.

TRBJ1-6 | few | TRBV7-2 | NA | CASTAGHQSSPLHF | TGTGCCAGCACCGCCGGGCACCAAAGTTCACCCCTCCACTTT
TRBJ1-5 | NA | TRBV19 | NA | CASAEQWQANQPQHF | TGTGCCAGCGCAGAACAGTGGCAGGCCAATCAGCCCCAGCATTTT
TRBJ1-5 | NA | TRBV6-2/TRBV6-3 | TRBD1 | CASSSTGGKNQPQHF | TGTGCCAGCAGTTCCACAGGGGGGAAGAATCAGCCCCAGCATTTT
TRBJ2-7 | NA | TRBV7-2 | TRBD1 | CASSSPTGVLYEQYF | TGTGCCAGCAGCTCACCGACAGGGGTGCTATACGAGCAGTACTTC
TRBJ2-3 | once | TRBV5-1 | TRBD2 | CASSLMGLAFGTQYF | TGCGCCAGCAGCTTGATGGGACTAGCGTTCGGTACGCAGTATTTT
TRBJ1-2 | NA | TRBV5-1 | TRBD1 | CASGLPGQGTYGYTF | TGCGCCAGCGGATTACCGGGACAGGGGACCTATGGCTACACCTTC
TRBJ2-1 | NA | TRBV6-5 | NA | CASSSIKVFF | TGTGCCAGCAGTAGTATTAAGGTGTTCTTC
TRBJ1-6 | NA | TRBV6-1 | NA | CASSELGGVGVSPLHF | TGTGCCAGCAGTGAATTAGGAGGGGTTGGGGTTTCACCCCTCCACTTT
TRBJ2-3 | NA | TRBV6-5 | NA | CASSYSTVDRADTQYF | TGTGCCAGCAGTTACTCGACAGTTGATCGGGCAGATACGCAGTATTTT
TRBJ2-3 | large | TRBV19 | NA | CASSMLGSTDTQYF | TGTGCCAGTAGTATGTTGGGAAGCACAGATACGCAGTATTTT